This record covers a single T cell receptor (beta chain). The antigen this receptor binds is unknown. Base-call qualities are not available, and no considerably larger clone is one nucleotide away. This specimen includes other DNA sequences encoding the same CDR3. TCRbeta CDR3 regions were amplified from genomic DNA by means of the immunoSEQ Assay, a bias-controlled multiplex PCR. As for the original processing: Within the assay, amplification of reference gene primers was used to estimate how many nucleated cells each sample contained. To quantify the absolute abundance of each unique TCRbeta CDR3 rearrangement, sequence reads were collapsed and filtered. For each sample, productive Simpson clonality was calculated as the square root of Simpson's diversity index across productive rearrangements. The table comes from immuneACCESS by way of TCRdb, which keeps in-frame sequences with V and J called. Part of the clones is missing from these tables; in studies checked, under half for an unresolved V gene and the rest for unknown reasons. V, J and clone size are those of that table, while D and trimming were read from the DNA. For this sample the table gives under 400,000 clones, of which about 90% were detected only once. The top ten constitute approximately 1.8% of the sample.

The data were obtained in a study of blood T cell repertoires in COVID-19 (dated by TCRdb to the early 2020s). Broadly, across the study: Recovered participants in ImmuneRACE Cohort 3 were defined as having two consecutive negative NP/OP PCR tests, clearance from a healthcare professional, or resolution of symptoms. The collaborator samples originated in the United States, Italy and Spain and spanned the acute and convalescent phases of COVID-19. The material from the prospective study consisted of cDNA or gDNA derived from T cells, B-cell-depleted T cells, or PBMCs. Deeply sampled blood TCRbeta repertoires from subjects exposed to, actively infected with, or recovered from COVID-19 were included in the dataset. The repertoires were released in a freely available public database meant as a resource for research on the immune response to SARS-CoV-2. Samples were obtained from the ongoing ImmuneRACE study (first 160 participants) and from about 1,300 subjects provided by 6 global collaborators. Sample metadata almost always included a de-identified subject ID, COVID-19 status, age in years and sex. Where available, HLA class I and class II types were taken from metadata supplied by the sample provider and were not determined by assay-based typing.

Results and caveats for the whole study, not just this receptor: The quantity of clinical and demographic metadata differed by source and by participant and was supplied without curation.

Enrolling through a virtual design, the prospective study's participants ranged in age from about 18 to 89 years and lived across 24 United States geographic areas. Cohort assignment in the prospective study relied on participant-reported clinical history from a screening survey and a study questionnaire. Mobile phlebotomists in the prospective study collected whole blood, serum and a nasopharyngeal or oropharyngeal swab from every participant. Participants in the prospective study had the option to provide additional blood draws and questionnaires over a 2-month period. Before DNA extraction, blood samples from the prospective study were shipped at room temperature or frozen. V was cut back by 2 bases and J by 1 base, leaving a gap of 8 bases between them. CDR1 and CDR2 (KGHSH, LQKENI) derive from the germline V gene. Spanning cysteine to phenylalanine, the CDR3 consists of 14 amino acids. Only the CDR3 region is kept as DNA, spanning 42 bases read in frame from base 1.

The material sequenced was PBMCs or T cells enriched from blood (not recorded which). The TCR was taken from a man aged 40-49 years in a cohort exposed to, infected with or recovered from COVID-19 (not recorded which). The chain employs TRBV18 and TRBJ1-1, and perhaps TRBD1 as D gene, on 5 matching bases. CDR3 region: CASSPGQGNTEAFF. The DNA is as follows: TGTGCCAGCTCACCAGGCCAGGGGAACACTGAAGCTTTCTTT.